This T cell receptor (beta chain) was profiled in a study of cytomegalovirus exposure and HLA in healthy donors. Primers: 60 Vbeta forward and 13 Jbeta reverse. This table comes from immunoSEQ multiplex PCR, and its TCRdb copy is limited to in-frame clones, with some not included. The listing contains under 200,000 clones. Germline V gene data show CDR1 as ENHRY and CDR2 as SYGVKD. Trimming cost V 9 bases and J 3 bases, with 17 bases left between them. This CDR3 has 14 residues. The sequenced material came from PBMCs. V usage is TRBV10-3 and J usage is TRBJ2-5; perhaps TRBD2 as D (6 bases). This clonotype was obtained from a man aged 25-45 years in good health and CMV-seronegative. This chain's CDR3 is CAISFGGLKETQYF. CDR3 DNA sequence: TGTGCCATTTCATTCGGGGGACTCAAAGAGACCCAGTACTTC.